The following is a T cell receptor (beta chain) sequence with its context. The sample belongs to a study of blood T cell repertoires in COVID-19. The overall study: The samples span acute and convalescent COVID-19 from the United States, Italy and Spain. In each case, the material was cDNA or gDNA derived from T cells, B-cell-depleted T cells, or PBMCs.

The CDR3 runs to 14 residues. Germline CDR1 is SGHRS and CDR2 is YFSETQ. Trimming removed 0 bases at V and 5 bases at J, with 11 bases between. The authors' processing: By means of reference gene primer amplification, nucleated cell counts were estimated. TCRdb's copy holds only in-frame clones and misses some; the assay was immunoSEQ multiplex PCR. That table supplies the V and J calls and clone size; D and trimming were determined from the DNA. This table has around 300,000 clones, 89% appearing once. V and J are TRBV5-1 and TRBJ1-1, with D possibly matching TRBD1 (5 bases). Sequenced input: peripheral blood. The clonotype was recovered from a man aged 45-65 years with acute or convalescent COVID-19. The CDR3 DNA is TGCGCCAGCAGCTTGGATTTCTCAGGGACTGAAGCTTTCTTT. Translating it yields CASSLDFSGTEAFF.